The present T cell receptor (beta chain) was sequenced within a study of T-cell reconstitution after alpha-beta-depleted transplantation in children (TCRdb year 2016). Study-wide context: The study quantitatively tracked T-cell immune reconstitution after TCRalphabeta/CD19-depleted allogeneic hematopoietic cell transplantation in children using TCR repertoire profiling.

The protocol used for the library was PCR. TCRdb shows the sequencer as Illumina HiSeq 2500. To normalize quantification of the TCRbeta repertoire, the TCR libraries were built with molecular barcoding that relied on unique molecular identifiers. Using fastp at Q25 and MiXCR, TCRdb reprocessed the public reads and kept productive beta chains. Rows are unified per CDR3 protein, each entry keeping the most common DNA and genes. The sample has some 300,000 distinct CDR3 sequences on record, over 9% of them singletons. The biggest ten clones account for about 2.3% of the sample. The CDR3 spans 17 residues, from the cysteine through the phenylalanine. Just CDR3 DNA is preserved here, 51 bases in frame from base 1. The germline V gene yields SGHTA for CDR1 and FQGNSA for CDR2. V ends up 6 bases short and J 0 bases short, with an unmatched junction base count of 11. At least ten counts were recorded for this clonotype. Its antigen is not yet known. No per-base quality is available; no much larger clone lies one base away.

Sequences were derived from PBMCs from the stem cell graft donor, sampled from the stem cell graft. This TCR came from a human donor who donated a stem cell graft to a child with acute lymphoblastic leukemia. The rearrangement combines TRBV7-2 with TRBJ2-1; TRBD2 fits 7 bases in the junction. The DNA is as follows: TGTGCCAGCAGGGGAGGGAGGGAGGCCAACTCCTACAATGAGCAGTTCTTC. The translation is CASRGGREANSYNEQFF.